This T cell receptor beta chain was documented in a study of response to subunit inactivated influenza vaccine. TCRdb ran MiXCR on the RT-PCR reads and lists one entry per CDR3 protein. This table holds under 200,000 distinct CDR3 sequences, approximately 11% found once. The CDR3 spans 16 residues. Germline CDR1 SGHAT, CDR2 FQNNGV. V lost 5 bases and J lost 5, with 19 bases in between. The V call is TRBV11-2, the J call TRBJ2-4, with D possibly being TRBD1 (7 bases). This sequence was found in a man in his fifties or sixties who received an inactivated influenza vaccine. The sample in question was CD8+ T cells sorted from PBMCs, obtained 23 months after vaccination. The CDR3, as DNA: TGTGCCAGCAGCCCAGGAGGCGGCAGGGGGGAAAACATTCAGTACTTC. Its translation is CASSPGGGRGENIQYF.